A single sample gave rise to the 4 T cell receptor beta chains below, sequenced in a study of blood T cell repertoires in COVID-19. Repertoires were generated with immunoSEQ multiplex PCR, while TCRdb's copy carries only in-frame clones and drops some. Of about 190,000 clones listed, 82% are singletons. Sequencing was performed on peripheral blood. The receptors originated from a woman in her sixties or seventies with COVID-19, enrolled during active disease.

The V and J genes are TRBV3-1 (or the pseudogene TRBV3-2) and TRBJ1-1; 9 bases fit TRBD1. Germline V gene data show CDR1 as LGHDT and CDR2 as YNNKEL (reference sequence). The CDR3 totals 19 residues. V lost 4 bases, J lost 1 base, and 16 bases stayed unmatched. CDR3 nucleotides: TGTGCCAGCAGCCTTTATTTACCTGGACAGGGGACTCGGAACACTGAAGCTTTCTTT. Its translation: CASSLYLPGQGTRNTEAFF.

V and J are TRBV27 and TRBJ2-7; D might be TRBD2 (5 bases). Trimming shortened V by 2 bases and J by 1 base, and 6 bases separated the two germline ends. The CDR3 runs to 13 residues. Germline values: CDR1 MNHEY, CDR2 SMNVEV (reference sequence). CDR3 DNA: TGTGCCAGCAGTTTACGGGGATCCTACGAGCAGTACTTC. Its protein is CASSLRGSYEQYF.

The rearrangement uses TRBV7-9 and TRBJ1-6; D not certain. CDR1 SEHNR and CDR2 FQNEAQ come from the germline V gene (reference sequence). V was cut by 4 bases and J by 9 bases, with 16 bases left in between. The CDR3 has 15 residues. The chain's CDR3 is CASSSRTTGGSPLHF. CDR3 nucleotides: TGTGCCAGCAGCTCGAGAACGACCGGAGGTTCACCCCTCCACTTT.

This clone was observed a single time. The chain couples TRBV9 to TRBJ1-2; D may be TRBD1 (5 bases). Per germline, CDR1 SGDLS and CDR2 YYNGEE. CDR3 length equals 15 residues. Trimming removed 2 bases from V and 7 bases from J, with 18 bases in between. CDR3 in DNA: TGTGCCAGCAGCGTGGCCCAGGGTCGTGGCGCTGGCTACACCTTC. It yields the protein CASSVAQGRGAGYTF. Complete variable domain (other parts from reference TRBV9 and TRBJ1-2): DSGVTQTPKHLITATGQRVTLRCSPRSGDLSVYWYQQSLDQGLQFLIQYYNGEERAKGNILERFSAQQFPDLHSELNLSSLELGDSALYFCASSVAQGRGAGYTFGSGTRLTVV.